The clone carrying this T cell receptor (beta chain) has a handful of counts. The target antigen is unknown. This entry comes from a study of CD8 T cells in ankylosing spondylitis. Preparation of TCR beta libraries was done by quantitative 5'-RACE with molecular barcodes. One entry per CDR3 protein results from TCRdb running MiXCR on the 5' RACE reads. The sample shows fewer than 250,000 distinct CDR3 sequences, roughly 32% of them seen only once. Study observations and caveats: Certain motif variants had earlier appeared in reactive arthritis synovial fluid and blood. Reported data indicate significant enrichment of disease-linked clones within matched ankylosing spondylitis synovial fluid. Characteristic of ankylosing spondylitis blood, it appeared, was a TCR beta motif comprising 7 to 9 highly homologous variants.

Germline V lookup: CDR1 SGHRS, CDR2 YFSETQ. V shed 2 bases, J shed 5 bases, and the junction held 4 bases outside the gene matches. The CDR3 contains 14 residues. Sequencing used blood, either unsorted or a sorted T cell fraction (not recorded which). This TCR was sampled from a male donor with ankylosing spondylitis or in good health (not recorded which). The genes are TRBV5-1 and TRBJ2-3, with TRBD1 identical over 8 bases. CDR3 residues: CASSFRGQGDTQYF. CDR3 DNA: TGCGCCAGCAGCTTCAGGGGGCAGGGAGATACGCAGTATTTT. Combining the CDR3 with reference TRBV5-1 and TRBJ2-3 gives the whole variable domain KAGVTQTPRYLIKTRGQQVTLSCSPISGHRSVSWYQQTPGQGLQFLFEYFSETQRNKGNFPGRFSGRQFSNSRSEMNVSTLELGDSALYLCASSFRGQGDTQYFGPGTRLTVL.